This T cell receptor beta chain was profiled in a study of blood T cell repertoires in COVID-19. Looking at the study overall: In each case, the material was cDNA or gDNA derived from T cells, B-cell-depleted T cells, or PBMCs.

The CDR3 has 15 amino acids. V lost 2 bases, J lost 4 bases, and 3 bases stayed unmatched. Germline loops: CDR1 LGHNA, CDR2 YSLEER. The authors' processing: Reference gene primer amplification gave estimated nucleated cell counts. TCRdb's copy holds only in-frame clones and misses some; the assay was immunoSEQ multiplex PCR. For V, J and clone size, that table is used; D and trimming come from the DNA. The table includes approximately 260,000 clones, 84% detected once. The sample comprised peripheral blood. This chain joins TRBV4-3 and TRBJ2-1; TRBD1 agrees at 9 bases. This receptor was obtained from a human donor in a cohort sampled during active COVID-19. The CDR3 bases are TGCGCCAGCAGCCAAACAGGGGGCGCTTACAATGAGCAGTTCTTC. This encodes CASSQTGGAYNEQFF.